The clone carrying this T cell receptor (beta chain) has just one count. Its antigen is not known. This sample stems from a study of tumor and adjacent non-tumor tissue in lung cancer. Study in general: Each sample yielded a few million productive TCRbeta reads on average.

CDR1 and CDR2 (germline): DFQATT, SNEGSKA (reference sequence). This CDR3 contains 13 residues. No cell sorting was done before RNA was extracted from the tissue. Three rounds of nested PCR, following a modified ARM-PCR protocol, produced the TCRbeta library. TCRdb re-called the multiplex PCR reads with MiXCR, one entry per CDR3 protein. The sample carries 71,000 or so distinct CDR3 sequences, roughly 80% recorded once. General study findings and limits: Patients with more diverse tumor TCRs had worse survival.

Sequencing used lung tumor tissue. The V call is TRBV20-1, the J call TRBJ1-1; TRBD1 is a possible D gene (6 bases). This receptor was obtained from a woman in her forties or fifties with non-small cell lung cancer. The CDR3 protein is CIAPGQLGIGAFF. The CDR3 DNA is TGCATTGCCCCAGGACAGTTGGGCATTGGGGCTTTCTTT.